Each of the 26 T cell receptor beta chains below was sequenced from the same sample in a study of shared clonotypes between healthy human individuals. The assay was immunoSEQ multiplex PCR, and TCRdb's table has in-frame clones only and misses some. Of fewer than 1.8 million clones detected, just under 99% appear once; the ten largest clones hold approximately 0.38%. Source material: naive CD4+ T cells sorted from blood. Subset defined: CD45RA+ positively selected. These TCRs come from a man aged 25-40 years in good health.

The chain recombines TRBV5-4 with TRBJ2-1; the D is unclear. This CDR3 has 17 residues. CDR1 is SGHNT and CDR2 is YYREEE in the germline V gene (reference sequence). Trimming removed 0 bases at V and 4 bases at J, with 17 bases between. CDR3 DNA: TGTGCCAGCAGCTTGGCTCTGCCAGGCCTGGGGTACAATGAGCAGTTCTTC. It yields the protein CASSLALPGLGYNEQFF.

This clone came up once. The V and J genes are TRBV6-5 and TRBJ1-3; D unresolved. The CDR3 is 13 residues long. Germline V gives CDR1 MNHEY, CDR2 SVGAGI. V lost 4 bases to trimming and J lost 2 bases, with 6 bases between them. CDR3 nucleotide sequence: TGTGCCAGCAGTTGGACGGCTGGAAACACCATATATTTT. This codes for CASSWTAGNTIYF.

This clone appeared a single time. This chain connects TRBV5-4 to TRBJ2-6, with D perhaps TRBD1 (6 bases). Trimming left V 3 bases short and J 0 bases short, with 16 bases between. This CDR3 is 18 amino acids long. Germline V lookup: CDR1 SGHNT, CDR2 YYREEE (reference sequence). CDR3 DNA sequence: TGTGCCAGCAGCTCGCCGACAGGACCCGGCTCTGGGGCCAACGTCCTGACTTTC. It codes for CASSSPTGPGSGANVLTF.

Here the CDR3 reads CASSSWTGRQPQHF. The CDR3 nucleotides are TGTGCCAGCAGCTCGTGGACAGGCCGACAGCCCCAGCATTTT. This chain connects TRBV7-2 to TRBJ1-5; 7 nucleotides agree with TRBD1. The V and J ends lost 4 bases and 7 bases, in that order; junction bases with no gene match: 7. Germline CDR1 SGHTA, CDR2 FQGNSA. The CDR3 has 14 residues.

The chain combines TRBV19 with TRBJ1-1; no reliable D call. The CDR3 is 15 residues long. The germline gives CDR1 LNHDA, CDR2 SQIVND (reference sequence). The V gene lost 3 bases and the J gene lost 4 bases, with 15 bases spanning the gap. CDR3 sequence: CASSIPTSLGTEAFF. The CDR3 DNA reads as TGTGCCAGTAGTATCCCCACGAGCTTGGGCACTGAAGCTTTCTTT. Complete variable domain (other parts from reference TRBV19 and TRBJ1-1): DGGITQSPKYLFRKEGQNVTLSCEQNLNHDAMYWYRQDPGQGLRLIYYSQIVNDFQKGDIAEGYSVSREKKESFPLTVTSAQKNPTAFYLCASSIPTSLGTEAFFGQGTRLTVV.

This CDR3 is CASRNGGSREQYF. The CDR3 nucleotides are TGTGCCAGCAGAAACGGGGGTTCCCGCGAGCAGTACTTC. This chain uses TRBV6-6 with TRBJ2-7, with a weak D call TRBD2 (6 bases). V lost 6 bases to trimming and J lost 6 bases, with 15 bases between them. CDR3 length equals 13 residues. Germline V gene lookup returns CDR1 MNHNY and CDR2 SVGAGI (reference sequence).

The chain joins TRBV7-8 to TRBJ2-3, with D possibly TRBD1 on 6 matching bases. Germline V gives CDR1 SGHVS, CDR2 FQNEAQ. Trimming took 1 base from V and 2 from J, leaving 19 bases between them. CDR3 size: 18 residues. The CDR3 here is CASSLGGGYGGSTDTQYF. CDR3 sequence (DNA): TGTGCCAGCAGCTTAGGAGGGGGTTATGGCGGTTCCACAGATACGCAGTATTTT. Looking up the rest from reference TRBV7-8 and TRBJ2-3 gives the full variable domain: GAGVSQSPRYKVAKRGQDVALRCDPISGHVSLFWYQQALGQGPEFLTYFQNEAQLDKSGLPSDRFFAERPEGSVSTLKIQRTQQEDSAVYLCASSLGGGYGGSTDTQYFGPGTRLTVL.

The CDR3 protein is CATSRIGTGYEQYF. CDR3 nucleotide sequence: TGTGCCACCAGCAGAATTGGGACAGGCTACGAGCAGTACTTC. The chain recombines TRBV15 with TRBJ2-7, with 8 bases identical to TRBD1. Per the germline V gene, CDR1 is LNHNV and CDR2 is YYDKDF (reference sequence). Trimming cost V 2 bases and J 3 bases; bases outside gene matches: 3. CDR3 length: 14 amino acids. Complete variable domain (other parts from reference TRBV15 and TRBJ2-7): DAMVIQNPRYQVTQFGKPVTLSCSQTLNHNVMYWYQQKSSQAPKLLFHYYDKDFNNEADTPDNFQSRRPNTSFCFLDIRSPGLGDTAMYLCATSRIGTGYEQYFGPGTRLTVT.

The CDR3 sequence is CASRFAETQYF. Here the CDR3 DNA reads TGTGCCAGCAGATTCGCAGAGACCCAGTACTTC. The chain recombines TRBV25-1 with TRBJ2-5; D uncertain. The germline V gene has CDR1 MGHDK and CDR2 SYGVNS. Trimming took 6 bases from V and 4 from J, leaving 6 bases between them. This CDR3 is built from 11 residues.

The V and J genes are TRBV6-1 and TRBJ2-3, with D unresolved. Germline V gene sequence: CDR1 MNHNS, CDR2 SASEGT. There are 12 residues in the CDR3. Trimming shortened V by 8 bases and J by 7 bases, and 13 bases separated the two germline ends. The CDR3 sequence is CASRDVAHTQYF. CDR3 sequence (DNA): TGTGCCAGCCGAGACGTGGCGCATACGCAGTATTTT.

This rearrangement joins TRBV9 to TRBJ2-3; D tentatively fits TRBD1 or TRBD2 (5 bases each). The CDR3 has 16 amino acids. V was clipped by 4 bases and J by 1 base, with 16 bases between them. The V gene's germline CDR1 is SGDLS and CDR2 YYNGEE. The DNA of the CDR3 is TGTGCCAGCAGCCCCCAGGTTGAGGGGCGCACAGATACGCAGTATTTT. Its protein product is CASSPQVEGRTDTQYF. Complete variable domain (other parts from reference TRBV9 and TRBJ2-3): DSGVTQTPKHLITATGQRVTLRCSPRSGDLSVYWYQQSLDQGLQFLIQYYNGEERAKGNILERFSAQQFPDLHSELNLSSLELGDSALYFCASSPQVEGRTDTQYFGPGTRLTVL.

CDR3 amino acids: CAGTGGRYGYTF. CDR3 bases: TGTGCGGGGACCGGCGGACGCTATGGCTACACCTTC. This rearrangement joins TRBV30 to TRBJ1-2; tentatively, D is TRBD1 (5 bases). Looked up from germline, CDR1 is GTSNPN and CDR2 is SVGIG (reference sequence). This CDR3 spans 12 amino acids.

This chain uses TRBV2 with TRBJ2-7; perhaps TRBD1 as D (5 bases). The CDR3 extends over 11 amino acids. Trimming removed 0 bases from V and 12 bases from J, with 9 bases in between. The germline V gene has CDR1 SNHLY and CDR2 FYNNEI. The CDR3 nucleotides are TGTGCCAGCAGTGAAGCGACAGAGGCGTACTTC. Protein sequence: CASSEATEAYF.

The V and J genes are TRBV4-1 and TRBJ1-2, with TRBD1 as a possible D gene (5 bases). The V gene lost 1 base and the J gene lost 5 bases, with 11 bases spanning the gap. This CDR3 contains 14 residues. CDR1 is MGHRA, CDR2 YSYEKL, per germline. CDR3 sequence reads: CASSQAGREYGYTF. CDR3 coding DNA: TGCGCCAGCAGCCAAGCGGGCAGGGAATATGGCTACACCTTC.

The rearrangement joins TRBV5-6 to TRBJ2-1; D remains unclear. Germline V gene sequence: CDR1 SGHDT, CDR2 YYEEEE. V lost 4 bases and J lost 4, with 6 bases in between. This CDR3 contains 12 residues. DNA of the CDR3: TGTGCCAGCAGCCGCCATTACAATGAGCAGTTCTTC. The encoded protein is CASSRHYNEQFF.

The V gene is TRBV10-2, the J gene TRBJ1-2; perhaps TRBD1 as D (5 bases). V gave up 3 bases and J gave up 5 bases, with 13 bases separating them. CDR1 WSHSY and CDR2 SAAADI come from the germline V gene. There are 14 residues in the CDR3. The CDR3 here is CASSDGVGTYGYTF. The CDR3 nucleotides are TGCGCCAGCAGTGACGGGGTAGGGACTTATGGCTACACCTTC.

As for this clone: This same CDR3 is encoded by further DNA sequences in the sample. This sequence joins TRBV6-1 and TRBJ1-5, with D hard to call. V lost 4 bases, J lost 0 bases, and 7 bases lay in between. This CDR3 region has 14 residues. Germline loops: CDR1 MNHNS, CDR2 SASEGT. CDR3 in DNA: TGTGCCAGCAGTGCCGGTGATAGCAATCAGCCCCAGCATTTT. This encodes CASSAGDSNQPQHF.

This rearrangement joins TRBV19 to TRBJ2-1, with TRBD1 matching 8 bases. Looked up from germline, CDR1 is LNHDA and CDR2 is SQIVND (reference sequence). The CDR3 contains 17 residues. The J segment lost 3 bases and the V segment lost 3 bases, leaving 10 bases of the junction unmatched. CDR3 in amino acids: CASSMGSGTGYYNEQFF. CDR3 DNA: TGTGCCAGTAGTATGGGTTCAGGGACAGGTTACTACAATGAGCAGTTCTTC. Looking up the rest from reference TRBV19 and TRBJ2-1 gives the full variable domain: DGGITQSPKYLFRKEGQNVTLSCEQNLNHDAMYWYRQDPGQGLRLIYYSQIVNDFQKGDIAEGYSVSREKKESFPLTVTSAQKNPTAFYLCASSMGSGTGYYNEQFFGPGTRLTVL.

On this clone itself: The sample contains more than one DNA sequence encoding this CDR3. The rearrangement links TRBV11-3 to TRBJ2-5; 8 nucleotides agree with TRBD2. The CDR3 loop spans 11 amino acids. Per germline, CDR1 SGHNT and CDR2 YENEEA. Germline trimming cut 5 bases from V and 7 bases from J; bases unmatched to any gene: 0. The CDR3 protein is CASSRGGTQYF. In nucleotides, the CDR3 is TGTGCCAGCAGCCGGGGGGGGACCCAGTACTTC.

The chain couples TRBV6-5 to TRBJ1-2; D remains ambiguous. CDR1 and CDR2 (germline): MNHEY, SVGAGI. V shed 5 bases and J shed 7 bases, with 14 bases lying between them. The CDR3 is 13 residues long. Here the CDR3 reads CASSRGHYGGYTF. The CDR3 DNA follows: TGTGCCAGCAGTCGCGGGCATTACGGTGGCTACACCTTC.

This sequence joins TRBV4-1 and TRBJ2-7; D ambiguous. The V end lost 0 bases, the J end lost 0 bases, and 9 bases lay between the germline ends. Germline lookup yields CDR1 MGHRA and CDR2 YSYEKL. The CDR3 extends over 15 amino acids. The CDR3 sequence is CASSQEEGNSYEQYF. CDR3 in DNA: TGCGCCAGCAGCCAAGAGGAAGGAAACTCCTACGAGCAGTACTTC.

The chain employs TRBV5-6 and TRBJ2-7; 7 bases match TRBD2. Germline CDR1 is SGHDT and CDR2 is YYEEEE. CDR3 length: 15 residues. V was pared by 4 bases and J by 7 bases, with 14 bases of the junction left unmatched. This CDR3 reads CASSHRDYRRGEQYF. The CDR3 DNA sequence: TGTGCCAGCAGCCACCGGGACTACAGAAGGGGTGAGCAGTACTTC.

The chain recombines TRBV6-1 with TRBJ2-7; 8 bases are shared with TRBD1. The J segment lost 3 bases and the V segment lost 4 bases, leaving 5 bases of the junction unmatched. Germline loops: CDR1 MNHNS, CDR2 SASEGT. This CDR3 has 14 amino acids. CDR3 sequence reads: CASSGAGQGYEQYF. The CDR3, as DNA: TGTGCCAGCAGTGGGGCTGGACAGGGCTACGAGCAGTACTTC.

Here the CDR3 DNA reads TGTGCCAGCGGGACTAGCAGCTACGAGCAGTACTTC. This codes for CASGTSSYEQYF. V gene TRBV19 combines with J gene TRBJ2-7; 9 bases fit TRBD2. CDR1 and CDR2 (germline): LNHDA, SQIVND (reference sequence). Trimming cost V 9 bases and J 3 bases; bases outside gene matches: 3. The CDR3 loop spans 12 amino acids.

This chain connects TRBV5-4 to TRBJ1-1, with a weak D call TRBD1 (5 bases). There are 15 residues in the CDR3. V lost 4 bases and J lost 4, with 17 bases in between. CDR1 is SGHNT, CDR2 YYREEE, per germline (reference sequence). Here the CDR3 DNA reads TGTGCCAGCAGCCCGACGGGCAGGGCGGGCACTGAAGCTTTCTTT. Translating gives CASSPTGRAGTEAFF.

The chain links TRBV5-8 to TRBJ2-7, with D maybe TRBD1 (6 bases). Germline V gives CDR1 SGHTS, CDR2 YDEGEE. Between the trimmed V and J ends, which lost 5 bases and 2 bases, there was a span of 14 bases. The CDR3 totals 14 residues. CDR3 in amino acids: CASRLPGVPYEQYF. The CDR3 DNA reads as TGTGCCAGCAGACTTCCAGGGGTCCCCTACGAGCAGTACTTC.